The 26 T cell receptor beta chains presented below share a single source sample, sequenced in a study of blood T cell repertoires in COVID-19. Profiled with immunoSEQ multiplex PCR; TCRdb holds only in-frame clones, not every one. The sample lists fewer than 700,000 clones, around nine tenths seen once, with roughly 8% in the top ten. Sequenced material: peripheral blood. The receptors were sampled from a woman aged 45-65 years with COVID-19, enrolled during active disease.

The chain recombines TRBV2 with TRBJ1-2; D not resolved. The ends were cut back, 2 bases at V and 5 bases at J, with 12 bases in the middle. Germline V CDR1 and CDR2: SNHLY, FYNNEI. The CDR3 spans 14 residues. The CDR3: CASSEREDLYGYTF. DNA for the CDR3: TGTGCCAGCAGTGAAAGGGAGGACCTATATGGCTACACCTTC.

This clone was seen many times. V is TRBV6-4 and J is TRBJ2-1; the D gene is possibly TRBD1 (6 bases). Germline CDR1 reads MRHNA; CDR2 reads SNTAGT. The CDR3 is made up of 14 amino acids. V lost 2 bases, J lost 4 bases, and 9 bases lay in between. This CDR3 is CASSDTDSYNEQFF. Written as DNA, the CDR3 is TGTGCCAGCAGTGACACGGACAGTTACAATGAGCAGTTCTTC.

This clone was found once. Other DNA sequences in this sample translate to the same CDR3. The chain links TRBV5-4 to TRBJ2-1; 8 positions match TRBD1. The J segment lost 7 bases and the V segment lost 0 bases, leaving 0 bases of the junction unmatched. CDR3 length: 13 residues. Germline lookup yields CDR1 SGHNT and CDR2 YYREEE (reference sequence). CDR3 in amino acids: CASSLDRGNEQFF. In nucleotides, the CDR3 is TGTGCCAGCAGCTTGGACAGGGGGAATGAGCAGTTCTTC.

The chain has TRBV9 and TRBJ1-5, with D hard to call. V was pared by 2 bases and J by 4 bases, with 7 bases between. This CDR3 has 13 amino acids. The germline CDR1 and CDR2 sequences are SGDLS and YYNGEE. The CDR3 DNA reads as TGTGCCAGCAGCGTCTCAGTAAATCAGCCCCAGCATTTT. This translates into CASSVSVNQPQHF. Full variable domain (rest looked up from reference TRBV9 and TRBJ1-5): DSGVTQTPKHLITATGQRVTLRCSPRSGDLSVYWYQQSLDQGLQFLIQYYNGEERAKGNILERFSAQQFPDLHSELNLSSLELGDSALYFCASSVSVNQPQHFGDGTRLSIL.

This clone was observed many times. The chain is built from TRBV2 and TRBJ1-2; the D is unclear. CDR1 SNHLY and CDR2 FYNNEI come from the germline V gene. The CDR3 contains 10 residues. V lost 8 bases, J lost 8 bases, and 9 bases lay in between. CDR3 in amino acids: CASSGGGYTF. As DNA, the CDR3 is TGTGCCAGCTCCGGAGGGGGCTACACCTTC.

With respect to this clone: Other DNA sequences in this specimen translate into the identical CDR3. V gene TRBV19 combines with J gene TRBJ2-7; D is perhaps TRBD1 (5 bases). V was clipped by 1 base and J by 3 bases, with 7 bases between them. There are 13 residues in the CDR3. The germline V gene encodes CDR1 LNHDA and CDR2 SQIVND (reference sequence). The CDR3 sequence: CASSIGDSYEQYF. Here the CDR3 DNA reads TGTGCCAGTAGTATAGGAGACAGCTACGAGCAGTACTTC.

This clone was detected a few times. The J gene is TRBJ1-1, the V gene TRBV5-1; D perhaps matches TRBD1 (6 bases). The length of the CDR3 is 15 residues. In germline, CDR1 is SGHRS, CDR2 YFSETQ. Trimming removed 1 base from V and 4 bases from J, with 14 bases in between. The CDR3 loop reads CASSLSPRTATEAFF. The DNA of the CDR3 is TGCGCCAGCAGCTTGTCCCCTCGGACAGCCACTGAAGCTTTCTTT.

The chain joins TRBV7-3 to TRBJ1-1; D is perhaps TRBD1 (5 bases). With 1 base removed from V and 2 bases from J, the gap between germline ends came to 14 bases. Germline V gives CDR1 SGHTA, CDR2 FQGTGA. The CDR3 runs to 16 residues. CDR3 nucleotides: TGTGCCAGCAGCTTAAAAGGTGCCGGGGGAAACACTGAAGCTTTCTTT. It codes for CASSLKGAGGNTEAFF.

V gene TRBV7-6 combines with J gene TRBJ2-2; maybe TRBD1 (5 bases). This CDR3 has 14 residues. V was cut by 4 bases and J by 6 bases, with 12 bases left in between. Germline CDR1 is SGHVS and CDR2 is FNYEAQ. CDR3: CASSSQQVAGELFF. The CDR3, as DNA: TGTGCCAGCAGCTCCCAACAGGTTGCCGGGGAGCTGTTTTTT.

The chain's CDR3 is CASSFQDRGFGGYTF. The DNA of the CDR3 is TGTGCCAGCAGCTTTCAAGACAGGGGGTTCGGAGGCTACACCTTC. This chain links TRBV5-6 with TRBJ1-2, with TRBD1 matching over 9 bases. The CDR3 runs 15 residues. The J segment lost 8 bases and the V segment lost 2 bases, leaving 10 bases of the junction unmatched. Germline-derived CDR1 and CDR2 are SGHDT and YYEEEE.

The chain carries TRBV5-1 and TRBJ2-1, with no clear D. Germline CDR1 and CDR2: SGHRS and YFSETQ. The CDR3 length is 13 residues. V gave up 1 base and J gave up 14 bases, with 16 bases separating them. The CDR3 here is CASSLREVERKFF. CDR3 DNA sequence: TGCGCCAGCAGCTTGCGAGAGGTGGAGAGGAAGTTCTTC.

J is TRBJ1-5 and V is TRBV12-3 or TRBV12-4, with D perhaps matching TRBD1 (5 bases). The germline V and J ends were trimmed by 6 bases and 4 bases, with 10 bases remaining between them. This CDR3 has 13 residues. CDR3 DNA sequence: TGTGCCAGCAGAATGGGGGGGAATCAGCCCCAGCATTTT. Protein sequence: CASRMGGNQPQHF.

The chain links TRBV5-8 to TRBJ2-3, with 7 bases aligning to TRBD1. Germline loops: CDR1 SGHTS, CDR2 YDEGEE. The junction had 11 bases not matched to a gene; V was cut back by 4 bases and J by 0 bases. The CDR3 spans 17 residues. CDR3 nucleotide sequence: TGTGCCAGCAGCACCGAACACGGGACAGTTAGCACAGATACGCAGTATTTT. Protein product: CASSTEHGTVSTDTQYF.

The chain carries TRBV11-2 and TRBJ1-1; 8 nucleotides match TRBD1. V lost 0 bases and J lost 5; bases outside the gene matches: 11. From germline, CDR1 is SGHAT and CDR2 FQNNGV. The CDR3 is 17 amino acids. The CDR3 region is CASSLDRGGRGQTEAFF. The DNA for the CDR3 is TGTGCCAGCAGCTTAGATAGGGGAGGCAGGGGGCAAACTGAAGCTTTCTTT.

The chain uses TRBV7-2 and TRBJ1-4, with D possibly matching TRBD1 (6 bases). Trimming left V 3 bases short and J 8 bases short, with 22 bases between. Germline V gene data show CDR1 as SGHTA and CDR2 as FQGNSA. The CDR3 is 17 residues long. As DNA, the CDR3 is TGTGCCAGCAGCTTTTATTTAGGGGGGGCCCCCCCCGAAAAACTGTTTTTT. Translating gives CASSFYLGGAPPEKLFF.

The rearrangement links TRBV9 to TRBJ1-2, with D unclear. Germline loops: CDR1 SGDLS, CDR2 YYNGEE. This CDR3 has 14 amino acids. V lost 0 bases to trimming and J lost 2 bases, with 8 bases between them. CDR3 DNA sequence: TGTGCCAGCAGCGTAGCTACGACAAACTATGGCTACACCTTC. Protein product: CASSVATTNYGYTF.

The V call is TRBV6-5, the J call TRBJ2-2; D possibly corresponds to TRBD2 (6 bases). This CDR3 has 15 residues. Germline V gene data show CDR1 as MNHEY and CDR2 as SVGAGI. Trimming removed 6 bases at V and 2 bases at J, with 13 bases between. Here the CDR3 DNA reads TGTGCCAGCAGCCGAGGGACTTCCAACACCGGGGAGCTGTTTTTT. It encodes CASSRGTSNTGELFF.

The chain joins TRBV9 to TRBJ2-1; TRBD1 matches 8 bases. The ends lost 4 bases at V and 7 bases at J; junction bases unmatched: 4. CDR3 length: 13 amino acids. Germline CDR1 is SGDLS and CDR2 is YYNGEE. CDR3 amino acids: CASSSQGANEQFF. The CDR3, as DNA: TGTGCCAGCAGCTCCCAGGGGGCGAATGAGCAGTTCTTC. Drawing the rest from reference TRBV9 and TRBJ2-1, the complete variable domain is DSGVTQTPKHLITATGQRVTLRCSPRSGDLSVYWYQQSLDQGLQFLIQYYNGEERAKGNILERFSAQQFPDLHSELNLSSLELGDSALYFCASSSQGANEQFFGPGTRLTVL.

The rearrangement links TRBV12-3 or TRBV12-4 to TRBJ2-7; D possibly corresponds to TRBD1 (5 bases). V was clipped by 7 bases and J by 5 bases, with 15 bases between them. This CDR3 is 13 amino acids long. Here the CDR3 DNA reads TGTGCCAGCACCATAGGAAGCAGGGACGAGCAGTACTTC. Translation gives CASTIGSRDEQYF.

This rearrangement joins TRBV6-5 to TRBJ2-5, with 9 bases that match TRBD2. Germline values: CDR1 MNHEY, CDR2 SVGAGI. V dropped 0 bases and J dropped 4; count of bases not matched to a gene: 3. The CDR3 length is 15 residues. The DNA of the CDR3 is TGTGCCAGCAGTTACTCCTATAGCGGGGGAGAGACCCAGTACTTC. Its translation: CASSYSYSGGETQYF.

The chain's CDR3 is CASSIKGEHRTQYF. Here the CDR3 DNA reads TGTGCCAGTAGTATTAAGGGGGAGCACCGTACGCAGTATTTT. The rearrangement uses TRBV19 and TRBJ2-3, with D possibly matching TRBD1 (6 bases). Trimming removed 3 bases at V and 8 bases at J, with 15 bases between. The CDR3 loop spans 14 amino acids. Germline CDR1 and CDR2: LNHDA and SQIVND (reference sequence).

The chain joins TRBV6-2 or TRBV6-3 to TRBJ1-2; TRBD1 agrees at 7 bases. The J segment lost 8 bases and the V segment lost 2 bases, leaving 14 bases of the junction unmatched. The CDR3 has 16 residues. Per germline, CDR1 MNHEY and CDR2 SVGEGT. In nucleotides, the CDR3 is TGTGCCAGCAGTTACCAACCAGACAGGGTAGGAGGAGGCTACACCTTC. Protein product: CASSYQPDRVGGGYTF.

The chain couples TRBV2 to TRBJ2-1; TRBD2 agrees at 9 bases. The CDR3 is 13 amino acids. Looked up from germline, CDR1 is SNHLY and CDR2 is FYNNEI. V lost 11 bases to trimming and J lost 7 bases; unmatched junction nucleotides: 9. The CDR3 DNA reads TGTGCCGCTCCCGCGGGGGGGCGGAATGAGCAGTTCTTC. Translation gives CAAPAGGRNEQFF.

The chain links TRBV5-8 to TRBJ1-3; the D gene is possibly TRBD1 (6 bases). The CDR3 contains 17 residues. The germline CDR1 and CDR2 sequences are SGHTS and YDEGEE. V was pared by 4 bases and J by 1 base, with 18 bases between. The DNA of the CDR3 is TGTGCCAGCAGCACACCTCGGGACACACTATCTGGAAACACCATATATTTT. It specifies CASSTPRDTLSGNTIYF.

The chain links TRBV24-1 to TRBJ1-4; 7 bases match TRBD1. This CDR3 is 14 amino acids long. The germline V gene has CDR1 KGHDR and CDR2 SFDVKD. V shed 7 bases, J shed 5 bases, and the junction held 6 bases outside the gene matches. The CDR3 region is CATRQDRVNEKLFF. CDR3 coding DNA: TGTGCCACCAGACAAGACAGGGTCAATGAAAAACTGTTTTTT.

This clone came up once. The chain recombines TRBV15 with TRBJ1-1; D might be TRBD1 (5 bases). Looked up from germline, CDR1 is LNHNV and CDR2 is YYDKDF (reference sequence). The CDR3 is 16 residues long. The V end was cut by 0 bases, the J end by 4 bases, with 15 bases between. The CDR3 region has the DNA TGTGCCACCAGCAGAGACGGGGGTTTGATGGGCACTGAAGCTTTCTTT. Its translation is CATSRDGGLMGTEAFF. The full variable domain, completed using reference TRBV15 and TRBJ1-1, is DAMVIQNPRYQVTQFGKPVTLSCSQTLNHNVMYWYQQKSSQAPKLLFHYYDKDFNNEADTPDNFQSRRPNTSFCFLDIRSPGLGDTAMYLCATSRDGGLMGTEAFFGQGTRLTVV.